This T cell receptor (beta chain) stems from a study of blood T cells in healthy people across ages. Overall study findings and caveats: It was not known whether donors were CMV positive (a possible confounder of expanded clonotype changes). TCR beta diversity correlated strongly with naive T cell percentage.

PCR was performed a second time for roughly 7 to 11 cycles using a sample-barcoded 5' primer and a J-beta primer mix. Each of the cDNA molecules was tagged by a template-switch adaptor with 12 random nucleotides. A single record per CDR3 protein comes from TCRdb applying MiXCR to the 5' RACE reads. The sample has 800,000 to 950,000 distinct CDR3 sequences, almost 30% seen once. This CDR3 has 16 residues. V was trimmed by 1 base and J by 3 bases, leaving 19 bases between them. CDR1 and CDR2 from the germline V gene are DFQATT and SNEGSKA (reference sequence). There are many counts of this clonotype. Antigen: not known. The data were also submitted as part of a second study, on T cells of mothers and their children.

This TCR came from a woman aged 40 to 50 in good health. What was sequenced was blood. This chain joins TRBV20-1 and TRBJ2-7, with D perhaps being TRBD1 or TRBD2 (5 bases each). In DNA, the CDR3 is TGCAGTGCTAGAGGGGCCCTAAATCCGGGGCTCTACGAGCAGTACTTC. It yields the protein CSARGALNPGLYEQYF.